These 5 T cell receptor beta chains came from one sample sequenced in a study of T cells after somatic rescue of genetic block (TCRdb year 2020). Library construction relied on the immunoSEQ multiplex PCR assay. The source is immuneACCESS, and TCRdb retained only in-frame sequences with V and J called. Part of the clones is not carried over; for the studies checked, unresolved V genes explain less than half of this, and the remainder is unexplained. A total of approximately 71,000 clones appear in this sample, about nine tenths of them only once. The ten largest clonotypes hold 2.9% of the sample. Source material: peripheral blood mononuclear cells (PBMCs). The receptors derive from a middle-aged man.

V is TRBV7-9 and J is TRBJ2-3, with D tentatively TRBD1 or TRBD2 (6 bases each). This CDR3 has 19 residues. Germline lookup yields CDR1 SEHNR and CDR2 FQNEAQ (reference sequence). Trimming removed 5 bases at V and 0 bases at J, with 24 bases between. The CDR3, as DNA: TGTGCCAGCAGCCCAAGGGCGGGACAAACAACTTCTAGCACAGATACGCAGTATTTT. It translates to CASSPRAGQTTSSTDTQYF.

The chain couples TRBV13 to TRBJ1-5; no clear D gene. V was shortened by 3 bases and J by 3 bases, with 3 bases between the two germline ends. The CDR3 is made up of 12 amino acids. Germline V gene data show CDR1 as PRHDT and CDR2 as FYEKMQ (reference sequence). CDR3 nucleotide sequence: TGTGCCAGCAGCTTTTACAATCAGCCCCAGCATTTT. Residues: CASSFYNQPQHF.

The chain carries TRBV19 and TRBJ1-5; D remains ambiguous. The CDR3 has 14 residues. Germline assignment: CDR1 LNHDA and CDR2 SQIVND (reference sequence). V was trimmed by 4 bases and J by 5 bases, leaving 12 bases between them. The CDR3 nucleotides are TGTGCCAGTAGTAGGGAGGGAGGCGATCAGCCCCAGCATTTT. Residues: CASSREGGDQPQHF.

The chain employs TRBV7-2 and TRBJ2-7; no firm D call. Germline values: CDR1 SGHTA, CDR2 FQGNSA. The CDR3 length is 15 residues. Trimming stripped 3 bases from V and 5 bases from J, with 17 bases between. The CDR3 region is CASSFYIGQDDEQYF. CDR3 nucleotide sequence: TGTGCCAGCAGCTTTTATATAGGTCAGGACGACGAGCAGTACTTC.

The CDR3 DNA reads TGTGCCAGCAGCCGTAAGGTCGCGGGACTAGCGGGGGGTCTCAACACCGGGGAGCTGTTTTTT. Translated, it gives CASSRKVAGLAGGLNTGELFF. J is TRBJ2-2 and V is TRBV4-2, with TRBD2 matching over 15 bases. Looked up from germline, CDR1 is LGHNA and CDR2 is YNFKEQ. This CDR3 comprises 21 residues. The junction had 14 bases not matched to a gene; V was cut back by 4 bases and J by 2 bases.